What follows is one TCR beta chain and its context. With a much larger clone just one base away, this may be a read error. The CDR3 is 14 residues long. The V gene end was trimmed by 5 bases and the J gene end by 6 bases; junction bases not matched to a gene: 8. Germline V lookup: CDR1 MGHDK, CDR2 SYGVNS. Amplification of ligated cDNA took four PCR rounds with SP2 and nested alpha and beta constant primers. One entry per CDR3 protein, called by TCRdb with MiXCR from the 5' RACE reads. The table records around 48,000 distinct CDR3 sequences, 4.7% of them present only once. These data are taken from a study of naive and memory T cell subsets. The library had UMIs added by 3' ligation of an oligonucleotide to TCR cDNA.

The gene calls are TRBV25-1 and TRBJ1-2; 8 nucleotides agree with TRBD1. This TCR came from a female donor in good health. The CDR3 nucleotides are TGTGCCAGCAGTAATGGACAGGGACAGGATGGCTACACCTTC. It translates to CASSNGQGQDGYTF.